What follows describes a single T cell receptor (beta chain). The antigen is not known. The data stem from a study of cytomegalovirus exposure and HLA in healthy donors. Primers for the PCR totalled 60 Vbeta and 13 Jbeta. The data were produced by immunoSEQ multiplex PCR, yet TCRdb's version contains in-frame clones alone and is incomplete. The table records over 150,000 clones, around 85% of them present only once. Overall study findings and caveats: Common viral pathogens seemed, in a later analysis, to connect with several of the most significant clusters. Overall, roughly 160 TCR beta chains were annotated as cytomegalovirus-associated. Of the V segments, some could not be distinguished, including TRBV6-2 and TRBV6-3, and were excluded.

The V gene lost 3 bases and the J gene lost 1 base, with 6 bases spanning the gap. The CDR3 runs 13 residues. CDR1 and CDR2 (germline): MDHEN, SYDVKM. The source of this sequence is a boy between 2 and 10 years old in good health and CMV-seronegative. The rearrangement links TRBV28 to TRBJ1-2; D unresolved. The sample consisted of PBMCs. The CDR3 sequence is CASSFSVNYGYTF. The CDR3 DNA reads TGTGCCAGCAGTTTCTCTGTTAACTATGGCTACACCTTC.